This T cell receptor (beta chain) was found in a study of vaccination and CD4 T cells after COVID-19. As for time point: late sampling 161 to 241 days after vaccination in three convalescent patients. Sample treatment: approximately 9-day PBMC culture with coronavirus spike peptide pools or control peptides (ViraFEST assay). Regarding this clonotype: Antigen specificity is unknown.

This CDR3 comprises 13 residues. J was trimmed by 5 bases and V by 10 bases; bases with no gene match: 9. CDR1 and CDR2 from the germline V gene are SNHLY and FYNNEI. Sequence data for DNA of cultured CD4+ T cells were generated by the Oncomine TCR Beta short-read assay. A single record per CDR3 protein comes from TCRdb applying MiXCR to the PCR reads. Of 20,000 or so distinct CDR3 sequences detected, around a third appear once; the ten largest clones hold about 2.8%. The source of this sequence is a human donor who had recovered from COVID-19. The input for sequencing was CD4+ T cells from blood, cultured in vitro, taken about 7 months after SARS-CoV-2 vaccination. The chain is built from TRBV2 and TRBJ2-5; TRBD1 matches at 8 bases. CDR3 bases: TGTGCCACTAAGACAGGGGTGGTTGAGACCCAGTACTTC. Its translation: CATKTGVVETQYF.